This TCR beta chain derives from a study of T cells after yellow fever vaccination (dated by TCRdb to 2018 to 2020). Context from the whole study: Libraries from fractions with low cell numbers were prepared with the SMART-Seq v4 Ultra Low Input RNA kit. To follow T-cell clones before and after primary and booster YFV17D yellow fever vaccination, bulk TCR alpha and beta repertoires were sequenced over time. Two healthy male donors, one aged 18 to 29 and one aged 30 to 39 years, were included in the cohort. Bulk PBMC replicates and cell subsets were isolated from blood drawn at multiple timepoints before and after both primary and secondary immunization. What the research found in general, with its limitations: A small fraction of clonotypes appeared in both the CD4 and CD8 compartments, likely as a result of convergent recombination. After the booster, most of the clones that had expanded following primary vaccination were detected again (just under 97% of CD4 and around 90% of CD8), which suggests that memory was broadly maintained. Compared with the primary T-cell response, the secondary T-cell response was faster but weaker, reaching its peak on day 5 rather than on day 15. Because abundant contaminating clonotypes from the bulk population could be contained in FACS-sorted repertoires, computational filtering was required. Only a couple of donors were included in the study, so the extent to which the findings can be generalized is limited.

On this clonotype: Its antigen has not been determined. No base qualities exist here, and no much larger clone lies one base off it.

The treatment or condition tag for this specimen amounts to: live attenuated yellow fever vaccine strain. At each blood-draw timepoint, two biological replicates of bulk PBMCs were collected. A standard Ficoll-Paque protocol was used to isolate PBMCs from peripheral blood. RNA was extracted with TriZol from bulk PBMCs, CD4 and CD8 fractions, and dextramer-positive and dextramer-negative fractions. Synthesis of TCR cDNA relied on 5'RACE template switching, a step that introduced a universal primer site along with unique molecular identifiers. Priming for cDNA synthesis came from both the TCR alpha and TCR beta constant segments. Library amplification involved two PCR steps, and the second step added sample barcodes and sequencing adapters. Sequencing of libraries was performed on Illumina HiSeq 2500 (2x100 bp) or NovaSeq (2x150 bp). As for the original processing: Reads were demultiplexed and collapsed into UMI consensus sequences with MIGEC, and V(D)J alignment was performed with MiXCR. Using edgeR on replicate PBMC samples, clonotypes were called vaccine-responding if FDR was below 0.01 and the log2 fold change was above 5 up to day 15. Bulk clonotypes were assigned CD4 or CD8 identity according to which sequenced CD4 or CD8 repertoire held them at higher abundance. TCRdb handled the public reads itself, with Q25 trimming in fastp and clone calling in MiXCR, and kept productive beta chains. Each record represents a unique CDR3 protein, reported with the most common genes and DNA among its rows. Here the V and J calls rest on TCRdb's processing, not on the authors' analysis. Counted in this sample were a few hundred thousand distinct CDR3 sequences; 6.8% of them appeared once. 18% of the sample goes to the ten largest clones.

The specimen comprised PBMCs, sampled around 45 days after the first yellow fever vaccination. The clonotype comes from a man aged 18 to 29 who received the YFV17D yellow fever vaccine.

The nucleotide sequence is TGTGCCAGCAGCTTAGGGGGTGGACAGGGGGCCACAGATACGCAGTATTTT. Its translation reads: CASSLGGGQGATDTQYF. The V and J segments used are TRBV11-2 and TRBJ2-3; 11 middle bases align to TRBD1. The germline V gene supplies CDR1 SGHAT and CDR2 FQNNGV. There are 17 amino acids in the CDR3, from cysteine to phenylalanine inclusive. The sequence is cut down to CDR3 DNA, 51 bases in frame from base 1. V is trimmed back by 1 base and J by 2 bases, and the junction contains 5 bases that no gene match accounts for.